This TCR beta chain was sequenced during a study of cytomegalovirus exposure and HLA in healthy donors. A note on this clone: What it recognizes is unknown.

Nominally healthy donors were sampled, though unrecorded immune exposures were likely. Between the trimmed V and J ends, which lost 0 bases and 0 bases, there was a span of 7 bases. The CDR3 runs to 15 residues. Germline-derived CDR1 and CDR2 are SGHRS and YFSETQ. PCR employed 60 Vbeta and 13 Jbeta primers. Assay: immunoSEQ multiplex PCR; the TCRdb copy retains only in-frame clones and omits some. The sample has under 120,000 clones. General study findings and limits: The authors reported that TCR beta sequences could predict HLA-A and HLA-B alleles. These predictions were accurate for most subjects in the first cohort. Another analysis was done later, and it associated approximately 18,000 TCR beta sequences with HLA alleles at 0.05 false discovery rate.

Sample: PBMCs. The clonotype originates from a man in his fifties or sixties in good health and CMV-seronegative. This chain uses TRBV5-1 with TRBJ2-1; D not certain. The CDR3 DNA reads as TGCGCCAGCAGCTTGGCCCAGAACTCCTACAATGAGCAGTTCTTC. It translates to CASSLAQNSYNEQFF.